These T cell receptor beta chains were read from a single sample in a study of blood T cell repertoires in COVID-19. Using immunoSEQ multiplex PCR, the repertoire was profiled, and TCRdb retains in-frame clones only, with some absent. The sample yields just under 150,000 clones, about 91% seen once. Material: peripheral blood. All receptors derive from a woman in her forties or fifties with acute or convalescent COVID-19. Each CDR3 is given with its conserved first and last residue. Fields, in order: V gene, CDR3 length, clone size, J gene, D gene, CDR3 protein, CDR3 DNA. The D gene is left open where the match is weak. The size field is filled for only some rows; it gives once, few, many or a size class.

TRBV7-6,17,-,TRBJ2-5,-,CASSLAVAGKGGETQYF,TGTGCCAGCAGCTTAGCGGTGGCGGGCAAAGGGGGAGAGACCCAGTACTTC
TRBV19,16,-,TRBJ1-5,TRBD1,CASSGRTGGRNQPQHF,TGTGCCAGTAGTGGTCGGACAGGGGGTAGGAATCAGCCCCAGCATTTT
TRBV24-1,17,-,TRBJ2-4,TRBD1,CATSDEDRAGAKNIQYF,TGTGCCACCAGTGATGAGGACAGGGCGGGGGCCAAAAACATTCAGTACTTC
TRBV6-6,16,-,TRBJ2-2,-,CASSQEGQKNTGELFF,TGTGCCAGCAGCCAGGAGGGACAGAAAAACACCGGGGAGCTGTTTTTT
TRBV20-1,11,-,TRBJ1-1,-,CSAANRVRAFF,TGCAGTGCTGCGAACAGGGTAAGGGCTTTCTTT
TRBV24-1,13,-,TRBJ2-7,TRBD1,CATSDDRDYEQYF,TGTGCCACCAGTGACGACAGGGACTACGAGCAGTACTTC
TRBV9,17,-,TRBJ2-1,TRBD1,CASSVATGQGSYNEQFF,TGTGCCAGCAGCGTAGCTACGGGACAGGGGTCCTACAATGAGCAGTTCTTC
TRBV6-1,14,-,TRBJ2-5,-,CASSEYQVQETQYF,TGTGCCAGCAGTGAGTACCAGGTCCAAGAGACCCAGTACTTC
TRBV6-5,16,once,TRBJ2-7,TRBD2,CASSSPGLAITYEQYF,TGTGCCAGCAGTTCCCCGGGACTAGCGATCACCTACGAGCAGTACTTC
TRBV24-1,13,-,TRBJ1-2,TRBD1,CATSDRTGQYYTF,TGTGCCACCAGTGATCGGACAGGGCAGTACTACACCTTC
TRBV19,14,-,TRBJ1-5,-,CASSNTGFSQPQHF,TGTGCCAGTAGCAACACAGGGTTCAGTCAGCCCCAGCATTTT
TRBV27,15,once,TRBJ1-2,TRBD1,CASSTRQGRGGGYTF,TGTGCCAGCAGTACTAGACAGGGGCGGGGAGGTGGCTACACCTTC
TRBV24-1,13,once,TRBJ2-7,TRBD1,CATSDGTAYEQYF,TGTGCCACCAGTGATGGGACAGCCTACGAGCAGTACTTC
TRBV5-1,16,-,TRBJ2-1,TRBD2,CASSLSPSGTYNEQFF,TGCGCCAGCAGCTTGTCTCCCAGCGGGACCTACAATGAGCAGTTCTTC
TRBV7-9,15,-,TRBJ2-7,TRBD2,CASSLGGGPLYEQYF,TGTGCCAGCAGCTTAGGCGGGGGGCCTCTTTACGAGCAGTACTTC
TRBV6-6,13,-,TRBJ1-1,-,CATLDIRNTEAFF,TGTGCCACCCTCGACATTCGGAACACTGAAGCTTTCTTT
TRBV10-2,14,-,TRBJ2-7,TRBD1,CASSQSDRVAEQYF,TGCGCCAGCAGTCAGTCGGACAGGGTTGCCGAGCAGTACTTC
TRBV14,15,-,TRBJ2-7,-,CASSQDYGSGYEQYF,TGTGCCAGCAGCCAAGATTACGGGTCGGGGTACGAGCAGTACTTC
TRBV10-1,14,-,TRBJ1-2,-,CASSESGAPYGYTF,TGCGCCAGCAGTGAGTCTGGAGCACCCTATGGCTACACCTTC
TRBV19,16,-,TRBJ2-5,TRBD1,CASSTVQGADMKTQYF,TGTGCCAGTAGTACAGTACAGGGGGCGGATATGAAGACCCAGTACTTC
TRBV19,19,few,TRBJ1-5,TRBD1,CASSIDWDRGRYSNQPQHF,TGTGCCAGTAGTATAGATTGGGACAGGGGCCGGTATAGCAATCAGCCCCAGCATTTT
TRBV4-1,14,-,TRBJ2-5,TRBD1,CASSPTGLAETQYF,TGCGCCAGCAGCCCGACAGGGCTGGCGGAGACCCAGTACTTC
TRBV6-5,11,-,TRBJ2-7,-,CASRSFREQYF,TGTGCCAGCAGAAGCTTCCGCGAGCAGTACTTC
TRBV24-1,16,-,TRBJ2-1,TRBD2,CATSDKGLVAYNEQFF,TGTGCCACCAGTGATAAGGGACTAGTCGCTTACAATGAGCAGTTCTTC
TRBV10-3,17,-,TRBJ2-1,-,CAISESEAEVAYNEQFF,TGTGCCATCAGTGAGTCGGAAGCGGAAGTGGCCTACAATGAGCAGTTCTTC
TRBV6-1,15,-,TRBJ2-4,TRBD2,CASSEERAGENIQYF,TGTGCCAGCAGTGAGGAAAGGGCGGGGGAAAACATTCAGTACTTC
TRBV5-1,13,-,TRBJ1-1,-,CASSLRENTEAFF,TGCGCCAGCAGCCTACGGGAGAACACTGAAGCTTTCTTT
TRBV19,14,-,TRBJ1-2,TRBD1,CASSRTGGNYGYTF,TGTGCCAGTAGTCGGACAGGGGGGAACTATGGCTACACCTTC
TRBV7-3,15,-,TRBJ2-1,TRBD2,CASGLTSGRANEQFF,TGTGCCAGCGGCCTAACTAGCGGGAGGGCAAATGAGCAGTTCTTC
TRBV29-1,13,-,TRBJ1-1,-,CSVEDRRGTEAFF,TGCAGCGTTGAAGATCGGCGAGGAACTGAAGCTTTCTTT
TRBV7-9,14,-,TRBJ1-4,TRBD1,CASSRGQGNEKLFF,TGTGCCAGCAGTCGGGGACAGGGTAATGAAAAACTGTTTTTT
TRBV7-8,15,-,TRBJ2-1,TRBD2,CASSLIQTSGNEQFF,TGTGCCAGCAGCCTAATTCAGACTAGCGGGAATGAGCAGTTCTTC
TRBV27,18,-,TRBJ2-1,TRBD2,CASSLNPPQRGVFYEQFF,TGTGCCAGCAGTTTAAACCCCCCTCAGCGGGGGGTTTTCTATGAGCAGTTCTTC
TRBV24-1,16,once,TRBJ1-1,TRBD1,CATSDTPTGGSAEAFF,TGTGCCACCAGTGACACCCCGACAGGGGGCTCCGCGGAAGCTTTCTTT
TRBV14,15,-,TRBJ2-7,TRBD1,CASSHGTGGSYEQYF,TGTGCCAGCAGCCATGGGACAGGGGGCTCCTACGAGCAGTACTTC
TRBV5-1,12,-,TRBJ2-3,-,CASRQDTDTQYF,TGCGCCAGCAGGCAGGACACAGATACGCAGTATTTT
TRBV18,12,once,TRBJ1-1,-,CASSLAQGEAFF,TGTGCCAGCTCACTGGCACAGGGAGAAGCTTTCTTT
TRBV5-6,16,-,TRBJ1-4,TRBD1,CASSARFRDSNEKLFF,TGTGCCAGCAGCGCAAGGTTCCGGGACAGCAATGAAAAACTGTTTTTT
TRBV7-9,15,-,TRBJ1-3,TRBD1,CASSRGTGNTNTIYF,TGTGCCAGCAGCCGGGGGACAGGGAATACTAACACCATATATTTT
TRBV2,15,-,TRBJ1-3,-,CASSLLQGVADTIYF,TGTGCCAGCAGTCTCTTACAAGGGGTCGCGGACACCATATATTTT
TRBV5-1,14,once,TRBJ1-5,TRBD1,CASSVGTGNQPQHF,TGCGCCAGCAGCGTTGGGACAGGGAATCAGCCCCAGCATTTT
TRBV9,15,once,TRBJ1-1,TRBD1,CASSFWTGEYTEAFF,TGTGCCAGCAGCTTCTGGACAGGGGAGTATACTGAAGCTTTCTTT
TRBV5-1,16,-,TRBJ2-5,TRBD2,CASTARGLAGSETQYF,TGCGCCAGCACCGCAAGGGGACTAGCGGGATCGGAGACCCAGTACTTC
TRBV5-6,13,-,TRBJ2-1,TRBD2,CASSPGGGREQFF,TGTGCCAGCAGCCCGGGGGGCGGGAGGGAGCAGTTCTTC
TRBV24-1,16,-,TRBJ2-7,TRBD2,CATSDSGLAGAYEQYF,TGTGCCACCAGTGATTCGGGACTAGCGGGAGCTTACGAGCAGTACTTC
TRBV14,14,-,TRBJ1-2,TRBD1,CASSQRQGRAGYTF,TGTGCCAGCAGCCAACGACAGGGGCGAGCTGGCTACACCTTC
TRBV19,16,few,TRBJ2-3,-,CASSMGAWRGPDTQYF,TGTGCCAGTAGTATGGGGGCTTGGAGAGGGCCAGATACGCAGTATTTT
TRBV18,14,once,TRBJ2-7,TRBD1,CASSRSGTDYEQYF,TGTGCCAGCTCACGCTCCGGGACAGATTACGAGCAGTACTTC
TRBV6-5,14,-,TRBJ1-3,-,CASKLAGSGNTIYF,TGTGCCAGCAAATTAGCTGGGTCTGGAAACACCATATATTTT
TRBV10-1,15,few,TRBJ2-1,TRBD2,CASSESDSGINEQFF,TGCGCCAGCAGTGAGTCCGATAGCGGGATTAATGAGCAGTTCTTC
TRBV7-8,11,once,TRBJ2-7,TRBD2,CATSGGYEQYF,TGTGCCACCTCGGGGGGATACGAGCAGTACTTC
TRBV18,14,-,TRBJ1-5,TRBD1,CASSPTGGNQPQHF,TGTGCCAGCTCACCGACAGGGGGCAATCAGCCCCAGCATTTT
TRBV6-2/TRBV6-3,15,once,TRBJ2-3,TRBD2,CASSMTSANTDTQYF,TGTGCCAGCAGCATGACTAGCGCGAACACAGATACGCAGTATTTT
TRBV4-1,12,-,TRBJ2-7,-,CASSPGGQAVHF,TGCGCCAGCAGCCCGGGGGGCCAGGCAGTACACTTC